The 4 T cell receptor beta chains below come from one sample, sequenced in a study of cytomegalovirus exposure and HLA in healthy donors. Clones were read by immunoSEQ multiplex PCR, and TCRdb kept only the in-frame ones, dropping some. This table holds roughly 180,000 clones, 84% found once. Input material: PBMCs. These receptor sequences come from a man between 18 and 35 years old in good health and CMV-seropositive.

Only one count was recorded for this clone. The genes are TRBV7-2 and TRBJ2-5; D unresolved. Trimming removed 0 bases at V and 4 bases at J, with 15 bases between. The CDR3 totals 16 residues. Per germline, CDR1 SGHTA and CDR2 FQGNSA. The CDR3 loop reads CASSLARRQRLETQYF. Here the CDR3 DNA reads TGTGCCAGCAGCTTAGCGAGGCGTCAGAGACTAGAGACCCAGTACTTC.

The chain recombines TRBV11-3 with TRBJ2-2; 14 bases fit TRBD2. This CDR3 is built from 16 residues. CDR1 and CDR2 from the germline V gene are SGHNT and YENEEA. With 3 bases clipped from V and 5 bases from J, the junction kept 2 bases outside the gene matches. CDR3 loop: CASSLGLAGETGELFF. The CDR3 DNA reads as TGTGCCAGCAGCTTGGGACTAGCGGGAGAAACCGGGGAGCTGTTTTTT.

The chain is built from TRBV30 and TRBJ1-4; 7 bases are shared with TRBD1. The germline V gene encodes CDR1 GTSNPN and CDR2 SVGIG (reference sequence). V gave up 4 bases and J gave up 7 bases; unmatched junction bases: 12. The CDR3 runs 15 residues. CDR3: CAWTPTGIRFEKLFF. DNA of the CDR3: TGTGCCTGGACCCCGACAGGGATAAGATTTGAAAAACTGTTTTTT.

V is TRBV27 and J is TRBJ1-1, with D possibly matching TRBD1 (6 bases). The V end was cut by 7 bases, the J end by 2 bases, with 17 bases between. There are 15 residues in the CDR3. CDR1 and CDR2 (germline): MNHEY, SMNVEV (reference sequence). For the CDR3, the DNA is TGTGCCAGCAAAAGTTTCGGACAGTCAAACACTGAAGCTTTCTTT. This codes for CASKSFGQSNTEAFF.